The present entry profiles one T cell receptor (beta chain) with its context. Its target is not known. These data come from a study of blood T cells in healthy people across ages. Study in general: About one barcoded beta molecule per two T cells came from capture by template switching. Study-wide findings and caveats: Calculation of diversity from one million T cells yielded estimates considered to be underestimates.

The CDR3 consists of 14 residues. The germline gives CDR1 DFQATT, CDR2 SNEGSKA (reference sequence). Trimming pared 3 bases from V and 6 bases from J, leaving 14 bases between. Sample-barcoded 5' priming and a J-beta primer mix drove a second PCR of about 6 to 12 cycles. MiXCR, applied by TCRdb to the 5' RACE reads, yields one record per CDR3 protein. The data contain just under 750,000 distinct CDR3 sequences, over 20% of them singletons. The sequence was obtained from a man aged 70-80 years in good health. The specimen sequenced was blood. The rearrangement links TRBV20-1 to TRBJ1-4; the D gene is possibly TRBD1 (5 bases). CDR3 sequence (DNA): TGCAGTGCTAGCGGACGACTGGGGCATGAAAAACTGTTTTTT. Protein: CSASGRLGHEKLFF.